A selection of T cell receptor beta chains follows, all from one sample in a study of T-cell memory formation after mild COVID-19. One entry per CDR3 protein, called by TCRdb with MiXCR from the 5' RACE reads. The sample shows 130,000 to 150,000 distinct CDR3 sequences, about 6.1% of them seen only once. Sequencing was carried out using PBMCs or a T cell subset sorted from them (not recorded which). The source is an adult woman who had mild COVID-19 (a few samples of this study predate the infection). Cell type and time point are not known. Both conserved end residues are part of each CDR3. A D gene is named only where the DNA matches it firmly. Size is stated for part of the rows, as once, few or many counts, or as a class when the clone is expanded.

D,V,J,size,DNA,CDR3
TRBD2,TRBV12-3/TRBV12-4,TRBJ2-4,few,TGTGCCAGCAACGCGGGAGATATGGACATTCAGTACTTC,CASNAGDMDIQYF
TRBD2,TRBV5-1,TRBJ2-5,many,TGCGCCAGCAGCTTGGAGTCTAGCGGGGGGTATCGCGAGACCCAGTACTTC,CASSLESSGGYRETQYF
.,TRBV7-8,TRBJ1-5,.,TGTGCCAGCAGCTTATTTGCGACAGCCGATAGCAATCAGCCCCAGCATTTT,CASSLFATADSNQPQHF
.,TRBV5-5,TRBJ2-2,.,TGTGCCAGCAGCTTGGCCATTTCCGCGAACACCGGGGAGCTGTTTTTT,CASSLAISANTGELFF
.,TRBV4-1,TRBJ2-5,.,TGCGCCAGCAGCCAAGCTTGGGCCCCCGGGGAGACCCAGTACTTC,CASSQAWAPGETQYF
.,TRBV20-1,TRBJ1-1,.,TGCAGTGCCGGAGACTTGAACACTGAAGCTTTCTTT,CSAGDLNTEAFF
.,TRBV4-2,TRBJ2-7,many,TGTGCCAGCAGCCAAGAACCGCCCATTGGGGGTCACGAGCAGTACTTC,CASSQEPPIGGHEQYF
.,TRBV7-3,TRBJ2-5,few,TGTGCCAGTGGGTTAGGGCCAAAAGAGACCCAGTACTTC,CASGLGPKETQYF
.,TRBV5-6,TRBJ2-6,.,TGTGCCAGCAGCTGGGCGGGGACGTCTGGGGCCAACGTCCTGACTTTC,CASSWAGTSGANVLTF
TRBD1,TRBV12-3/TRBV12-4,TRBJ2-1,many,TGTGCCAGCAGTTTAGGGCTGGGACAGGGGGCCTACAATGAGCAGTTCTTC,CASSLGLGQGAYNEQFF
TRBD1,TRBV15,TRBJ2-5,once,TGTGCCACCAGCGGGAACAGGGGTGGTGAGACCCAGTACTTC,CATSGNRGGETQYF
TRBD1,TRBV20-1,TRBJ2-7,many,TGCAGTGCCCCTAAGCCGGCAGGGGGCAGCTACGAGCAGTACTTC,CSAPKPAGGSYEQYF
TRBD1,TRBV20-1,TRBJ1-6,many,TGCAGTGCCGGAGGGACAGCGAGGGGCTATAATTCACCCCTCCACTTT,CSAGGTARGYNSPLHF
TRBD2,TRBV18,TRBJ2-1,many,TGTGCCAGCTCACCACCGACTAGCGGGATCTCCTACAATGAGCAGTTCTTC,CASSPPTSGISYNEQFF
.,TRBV3-1,TRBJ2-7,many,TGTGCCAGCAGCCAGGGAGCAGTGGAGCAGTACTTC,CASSQGAVEQYF
.,TRBV5-1,TRBJ2-1,many,TGCGCCAGCAGCTTGAATGGGGGCTCCTACAATGAGCAGTTCTTC,CASSLNGGSYNEQFF
.,TRBV20-1,TRBJ1-6,.,TGCAGTGCTACCGACCCCTATAATTCACCCCTCCACTTT,CSATDPYNSPLHF
.,TRBV21-1,TRBJ1-2,.,TGTGCCAGCAGCAAAGAATTAAAGGGTTTCGGCTACACCTTC,CASSKELKGFGYTF
TRBD2,TRBV6-5,TRBJ2-5,many,TGTGCCAGCAGTTACTCCGGGACTAGCGGGGTGGAGACCCAGTACTTC,CASSYSGTSGVETQYF
.,TRBV3-1,TRBJ2-1,many,TGTGCCAGCAGCCAAGTATTCCTTCAGGGGTCCTACAATGAGCAGTTCTTC,CASSQVFLQGSYNEQFF
TRBD1,TRBV4-1,TRBJ2-1,many,TGCGCCAGCAGCCAATACAGGGGCGCCTACAATGAGCAGTTCTTC,CASSQYRGAYNEQFF
.,TRBV11-2,TRBJ1-1,.,TGTGCCAGCAGCTTCCTCGGCAGTACTGAAGCTTTCTTT,CASSFLGSTEAFF
TRBD2,TRBV4-1,TRBJ2-1,few,TGCGCCAGCAGCCAGACCCGGGGAGGGTACAATGAGCAGTTCTTC,CASSQTRGGYNEQFF
.,TRBV18,TRBJ2-1,.,TGTGCCAGCTCACCACCAGGCATCACGGAGCAGTTCTTC,CASSPPGITEQFF
TRBD1,TRBV5-1,TRBJ1-1,.,TGCGCCAGCAGCTTGTGGGGACAGCAGAACACTGAAGCTTTCTTT,CASSLWGQQNTEAFF
.,TRBV7-2,TRBJ2-3,.,TGTGCCAGCAGCCTCCCCGGTGGGCGGCCCACAGATACGCAGTATTTT,CASSLPGGRPTDTQYF
TRBD2,TRBV14,TRBJ2-1,.,TGTGCCAGCAGCCAAGGGTCGGGGGGAAGCTCCTACAATGAGCAGTTCTTC,CASSQGSGGSSYNEQFF
TRBD2,TRBV18,TRBJ2-3,many,TGTGCCAGCCGCCGGGTAGCGGGAGTCGATACGCAGTATTTT,CASRRVAGVDTQYF
.,TRBV6-5,TRBJ1-2,many,TGTGCCAGCAGTCCTCTCGGTGTTGGTGGCTATGGCTACACCTTC,CASSPLGVGGYGYTF
.,TRBV5-1,TRBJ1-1,once,TGCGCCAGCAGCTCCCTATCAGTGAACACTGAAGCTTTCTTT,CASSSLSVNTEAFF
.,TRBV10-3,TRBJ1-6,.,TGTGCCATCGGGGGAAGGGGAGAAATTAATTCACCCCTCCACTTT,CAIGGRGEINSPLHF
.,TRBV11-2,TRBJ1-1,.,TGTGCCAGCAGCTTAGGAAGGCCGCTTAGCACTGAAGCTTTCTTT,CASSLGRPLSTEAFF